A selection of T cell receptor beta chains follows, all from one sample in a study of response to subunit inactivated influenza vaccine. TCRdb used MiXCR to reprocess the RT-PCR reads, holding one entry per CDR3 protein. The table has about 190,000 distinct CDR3 sequences, over 13% seen once. The sequenced sample was CD8+ T cells sorted from PBMCs, obtained more than 4 days after vaccination. Receptors were obtained from a man over 45 who received an inactivated influenza vaccine. The CDR3 runs from the conserved cysteine through the conserved F or W. A D gene is named only where the DNA matches it firmly. Clone size appears in some rows only: once, few, many, or a class for an expanded clone.

TRBJ2-2 | . | TRBV7-3 | TRBD2 | TGTGCCAGCAGCTTACTTGCGGGAGCTGGGGGGGAGCTGTTTTTT | CASSLLAGAGGELFF
TRBJ2-3 | . | TRBV7-9 | TRBD2 | TGTGCCAGCAGACCGGCCATAGCGGGAGTGATGGATACGCAGTATTTT | CASRPAIAGVMDTQYF
TRBJ2-2 | . | TRBV28 | TRBD1 | TGTGCCAGCATGTGGACAGGGGACACCGGGGAGCTGTTTTTT | CASMWTGDTGELFF
TRBJ2-1 | . | TRBV20-1 | . | TGCAGTGCTAGATCTTACAACTACAATGAGCAGTTCTTC | CSARSYNYNEQFF
TRBJ1-4 | . | TRBV25-1 | . | TGTGCCAGCAGTGAATGGAGAGGCCTTAATGAAAAACTGTTTTTT | CASSEWRGLNEKLFF
TRBJ1-6 | few | TRBV4-3 | . | TGCGCCAGCAGCCAAGATCGGGGGGACGGTAGCTCCTATAATTCACCCCTCCACTTT | CASSQDRGDGSSYNSPLHF
TRBJ2-4 | . | TRBV21-1 | . | TGTGCCAGCAGCAAAGCGACAGGGATGAACATTCAGTACTTC | CASSKATGMNIQYF
TRBJ2-1 | few | TRBV7-8 | TRBD2 | TGTGCCAGCAGCTTCCCTAGCGGGAGGGCGGTTCAGGAGAATGAGCAGTTCTTC | CASSFPSGRAVQENEQFF
TRBJ2-1 | . | TRBV4-1 | . | TGCGCCAGCAGCCAAGATCTTCCTTACAATGAGCAGTTCTTC | CASSQDLPYNEQFF
TRBJ1-3 | many | TRBV4-3 | . | TGCGCCAGCAGCCAAGATATAAGGAGCCCCTCTGGAAACACCATATATTTT | CASSQDIRSPSGNTIYF
TRBJ2-5 | . | TRBV6-2/TRBV6-3 | . | TGTGCCAGCTCCCAAACCACAGGGGGGGTACGGACCCAGTACTTC | CASSQTTGGVRTQYF
TRBJ2-3 | . | TRBV12-3/TRBV12-4 | . | TGTGCCAGCAGTAACCAGGGGTTCACAGATACGCAGTATTTT | CASSNQGFTDTQYF
TRBJ2-1 | . | TRBV7-9 | TRBD2 | TGTGCCAGCAGGGAGAACCGGGAGGGCAGAAACAATGAGCAGTTCTTC | CASRENREGRNNEQFF
TRBJ2-1 | . | TRBV5-4 | TRBD2 | TGTGCCAGCAGCTTCCGGGGGGGCCGGTTTGGGCAGTTCTTC | CASSFRGGRFGQFF
TRBJ2-4 | . | TRBV7-9 | . | TGTGCCAGCAGCTTAGTTCTTCCGGGAAACATTCAGTACTTC | CASSLVLPGNIQYF
TRBJ2-7 | few | TRBV30 | TRBD2 | TGTGCCTGGAGTGGTGGGTCTAGCGGCTCCTACGAGCAGTACTTC | CAWSGGSSGSYEQYF
TRBJ1-2 | few | TRBV15 | TRBD1 | TGTGCCACCAGCAGTAGGACAGGGGTTTATGGCTACACCTTC | CATSSRTGVYGYTF
TRBJ2-1 | . | TRBV12-3/TRBV12-4 | TRBD2 | TGTGCCAGCAGTGGTAGCGGGAATGAGCAGTTCTTC | CASSGSGNEQFF
TRBJ2-7 | few | TRBV28 | TRBD2 | TGTGCCAGCAGTTTATCCGAGACTAGCGGGAGGTATGGTTACGAGCAGTACTTC | CASSLSETSGRYGYEQYF
TRBJ2-7 | few | TRBV7-9 | TRBD1 | TGTGCCAGCAGCCCGCTCCCCGGACAGGACAACTACGAGCAGTACTTC | CASSPLPGQDNYEQYF
TRBJ2-7 | many | TRBV5-6 | TRBD1 | TGTGCCAGCAGCTTAGGGACAGCTACCTACGAGCAGTACTTC | CASSLGTATYEQYF
TRBJ2-5 | many | TRBV4-2 | . | TGTGCCAGCAGCCCCCATTCGGGGGGCCTCGGAACTAGCGAAGAGACCCAGTACTTC | CASSPHSGGLGTSEETQYF
TRBJ2-5 | many | TRBV9 | . | TGTGCCAGCAGCGTAGTAATAGGGACACAGCAAGAGACCCAGTACTTC | CASSVVIGTQQETQYF
TRBJ2-4 | . | TRBV29-1 | TRBD1 | TGCAGCGTTGAGGGACAGAAAAACATTCAGTACTTC | CSVEGQKNIQYF
TRBJ2-5 | . | TRBV7-9 | . | TGTGCCAGCAGCTTAGTCTCCGCGGAGACCCAGTACTTC | CASSLVSAETQYF
TRBJ2-2 | few | TRBV29-1 | . | TGCAGCGTTGATGCTCGGGGGCTGAACACCGGGGAGCTGTTTTTT | CSVDARGLNTGELFF
TRBJ1-6 | few | TRBV25-1 | . | TGTGCCAGCAGTGAATTTTCGCAGGCTAATTCACCCCTCCACTTT | CASSEFSQANSPLHF
TRBJ2-3 | . | TRBV20-1 | . | TGCAGTGCTAGAGATATCACAGATACGCGGTATTTT | CSARDITDTRYF
TRBJ2-2 | . | TRBV28 | TRBD2 | TGTGCCAGCAGTTCTGCCGGGGCTAGCGGGAGGGCCTACACCGGGGAGCTGTTTTTT | CASSSAGASGRAYTGELFF
TRBJ2-2 | . | TRBV20-1 | . | TGCAGTGGGGAGGACAGCATAAACACCGGGGAGCTGTTTTTT | CSGEDSINTGELFF
TRBJ1-6 | many | TRBV3-1 | . | TGTGCCAGCAGCCAAGATCTTCCGGGGTTTAATTCACCCCTCCACTTT | CASSQDLPGFNSPLHF
TRBJ2-4 | few | TRBV5-6 | . | TGTGCCAGCAGCTTAGGATCCAGGGGTCCGGCCAAAAACATTCAGTACTTC | CASSLGSRGPAKNIQYF